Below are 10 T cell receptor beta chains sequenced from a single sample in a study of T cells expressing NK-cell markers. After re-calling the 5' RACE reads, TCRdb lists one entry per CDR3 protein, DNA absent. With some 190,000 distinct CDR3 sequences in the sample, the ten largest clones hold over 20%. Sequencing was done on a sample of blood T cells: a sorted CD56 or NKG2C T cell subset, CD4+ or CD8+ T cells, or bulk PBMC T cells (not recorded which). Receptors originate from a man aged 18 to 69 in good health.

The CDR3 sequence: CASSLAAAGGANVLTF. The chain has TRBV7-9 and TRBJ2-6; TCRdb indicates TRBD2, and absent DNA this call remains unverified. This CDR3 is built from 16 residues. CDR1 is SEHNR and CDR2 is FQNEAQ in the germline V gene (reference sequence).

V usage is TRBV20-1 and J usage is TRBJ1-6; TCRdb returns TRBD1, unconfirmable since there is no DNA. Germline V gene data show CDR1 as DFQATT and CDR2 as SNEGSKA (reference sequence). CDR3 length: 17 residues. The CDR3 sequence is CSARDRDRGHSNSPLHF.

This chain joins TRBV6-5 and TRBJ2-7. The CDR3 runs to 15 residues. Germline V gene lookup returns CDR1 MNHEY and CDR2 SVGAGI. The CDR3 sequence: CASSYSSTEPYEQYF.

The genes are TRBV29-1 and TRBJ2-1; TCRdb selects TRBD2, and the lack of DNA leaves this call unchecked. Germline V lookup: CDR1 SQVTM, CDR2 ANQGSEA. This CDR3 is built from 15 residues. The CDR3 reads CSVEVLAVAYNEQFF.

The CDR3: CSADDRGGGYEQYF. The gene calls are TRBV20-1 and TRBJ2-7; absent DNA, TCRdb's TRBD1 call cannot be checked. In germline, CDR1 is DFQATT, CDR2 SNEGSKA (reference sequence). The CDR3 has 14 residues.

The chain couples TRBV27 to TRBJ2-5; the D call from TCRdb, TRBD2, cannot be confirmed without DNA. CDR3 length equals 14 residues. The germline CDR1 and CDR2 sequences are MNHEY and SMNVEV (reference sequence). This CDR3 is CASRLAGYEETQYF.

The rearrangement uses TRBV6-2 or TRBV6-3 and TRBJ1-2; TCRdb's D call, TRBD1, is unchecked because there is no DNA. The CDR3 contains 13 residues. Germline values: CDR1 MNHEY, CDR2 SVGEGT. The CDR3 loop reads CASRDSIRGGYTF.

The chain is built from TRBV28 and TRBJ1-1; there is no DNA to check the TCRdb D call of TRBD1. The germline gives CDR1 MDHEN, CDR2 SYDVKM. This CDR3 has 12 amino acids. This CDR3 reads CASSPDRISAFF.

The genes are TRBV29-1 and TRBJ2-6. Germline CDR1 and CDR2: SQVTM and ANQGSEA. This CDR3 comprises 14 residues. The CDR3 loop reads CSVEGGTGANVLTF.

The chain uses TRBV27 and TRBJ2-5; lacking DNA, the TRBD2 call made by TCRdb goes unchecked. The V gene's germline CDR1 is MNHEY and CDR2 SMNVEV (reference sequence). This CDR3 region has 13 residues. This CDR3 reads CASSLGLLETQYF.